Each of the 3 T cell receptor beta chains below was sequenced from the same sample in a study of read filtering for tumor transcriptome and immune sequencing. This library used about 400 ng RNA and molecular barcoded adaptors spanning alpha/delta and beta/gamma chains. Each CDR3 protein is one row after TCRdb ran MiXCR on the reads. The table has tens of thousands of distinct CDR3 sequences, 20% to 25% seen once; the top ten hold 17%. Sequenced: a population of CD138-negative cells sorted from bone marrow. These receptors were obtained from a donor over 35 with multiple myeloma.

Note on this clonotype: A read error is likely, as this CDR3 ends without the conserved phenylalanine or tryptophan. This sequence joins TRBV15 and TRBJ2-1, with 9 bases that match TRBD2. The CDR3 has 17 residues. Trimming took 0 bases from V and 6 from J; bases not matched to a gene: 9. Germline-derived CDR1 and CDR2 are LNHNV and YYDKDF (reference sequence). The CDR3 region is CATSRDLWGLALNEQFI. CDR3 coding DNA: TGTGCCACCAGCAGAGATCTTTGGGGACTAGCTCTCAATGAGCAGTTCATC.

On this clonotype itself: A much larger clone differs by one base, so this may be a read error. The chain recombines TRBV28 with TRBJ2-7; 14 positions agree with TRBD2. The CDR3 runs to 16 residues. The J segment lost 1 base and the V segment lost 8 bases, leaving 7 bases of the junction unmatched. CDR1 and CDR2 (germline): MDHEN, SYDVKM. The CDR3 DNA reads as TGTGCCAGCTCGGGACTAGCGGGAGATAAGTCCTACGAGCAGTACTTC. Amino acid sequence: CASSGLAGDKSYEQYF.

This clonotype was counted many times. The chain couples TRBV29-1 to TRBJ2-5; 7 bases align to TRBD2. The V gene end was trimmed by 4 bases and the J gene end by 3 bases; junction bases not matched to a gene: 5. The CDR3 runs to 13 residues. Germline CDR1 is SQVTM and CDR2 is ANQGSEA. The CDR3 DNA is TGCAGCGTTGGGACTAGTAGGGAAGAGACCCAGTACTTC. It yields the protein CSVGTSREETQYF.